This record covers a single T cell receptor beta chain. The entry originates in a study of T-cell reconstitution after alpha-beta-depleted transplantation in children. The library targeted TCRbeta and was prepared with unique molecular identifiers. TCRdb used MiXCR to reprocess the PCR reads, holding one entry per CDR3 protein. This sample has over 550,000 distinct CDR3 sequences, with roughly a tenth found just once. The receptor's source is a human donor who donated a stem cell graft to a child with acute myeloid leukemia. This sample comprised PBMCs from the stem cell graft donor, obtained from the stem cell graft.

The CDR3 DNA follows: TGTGCCAGCAGCGGACAGCCAGGGGAAAAACTGTTTTTT. Translation gives CASSGQPGEKLFF. J is TRBJ1-4 and V is TRBV7-9, with D possibly matching TRBD1 (6 bases). In germline, CDR1 is SEHNR, CDR2 FQNEAQ (reference sequence). This CDR3 region has 13 residues. V lost 5 bases and J lost 8, with 12 bases in between.